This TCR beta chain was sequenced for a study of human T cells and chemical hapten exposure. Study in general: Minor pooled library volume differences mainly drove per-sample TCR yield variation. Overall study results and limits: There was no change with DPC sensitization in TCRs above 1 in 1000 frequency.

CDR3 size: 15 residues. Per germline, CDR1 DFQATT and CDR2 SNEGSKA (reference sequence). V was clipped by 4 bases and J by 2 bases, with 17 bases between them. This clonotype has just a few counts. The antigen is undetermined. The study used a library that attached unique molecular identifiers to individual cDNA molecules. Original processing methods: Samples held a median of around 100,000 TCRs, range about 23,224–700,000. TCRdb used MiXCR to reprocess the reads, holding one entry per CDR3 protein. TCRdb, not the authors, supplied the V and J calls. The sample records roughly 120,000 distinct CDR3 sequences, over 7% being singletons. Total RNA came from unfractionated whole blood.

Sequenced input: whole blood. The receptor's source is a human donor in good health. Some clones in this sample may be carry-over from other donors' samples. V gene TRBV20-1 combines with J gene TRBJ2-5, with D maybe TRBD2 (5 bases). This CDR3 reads CSATPFLREQETQYF. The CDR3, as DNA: TGCAGTGCTACTCCGTTTCTGAGGGAACAAGAGACCCAGTACTTC.